The clone carrying this TCR beta chain was counted a few times. What it binds is unknown. V gave up 0 bases and J gave up 1 base, with 9 bases separating them. The CDR3 is 15 residues long. Germline lookup yields CDR1 DFQATT and CDR2 SNEGSKA (reference sequence). The data belong to a study of blood T cells in healthy people across ages. For the second PCR, which ran for about 6 to 11 cycles, a sample-barcoded 5' primer and a J-beta primer mix were used. A tag from a template-switch adaptor with 12 random nucleotides marked each cDNA molecule. TCRdb fed the 5' RACE reads into MiXCR, producing one record per CDR3 protein. The data show about 640,000 distinct CDR3 sequences, roughly three fifths seen once. Study-wide results and limits: Without sorted subsets, naive and antigen-experienced compartments could not be conclusively compared.

This TCR came from a man aged 55 to 70 in good health. The sequenced material came from blood. The chain employs TRBV20-1 and TRBJ1-4; TRBD1 is a possible D gene (6 bases). The CDR3 region is CSAREDSVTNEKLFF. The CDR3 DNA is TGCAGTGCTAGAGAGGACAGCGTAACTAATGAAAAACTGTTTTTT.